The rows below give T cell receptor beta chains drawn from one sample of a study of shared clonotypes between healthy human individuals. Clones were read by immunoSEQ multiplex PCR, and TCRdb kept only the in-frame ones, dropping some. The data show about 2.2 million clones, approximately 92% seen once. The sequencing input was naive CD8+ T cells from PBMCs. These receptors came from a man between 18 and 29 years old in good health. Some clones in this sample may be carry-over from other donors' samples. CDR3s include the opening cysteine and the closing phenylalanine or tryptophan. D genes are given only for firm matches.

V gene	J gene	D gene	CDR3 DNA	CDR3 protein
TRBV28	TRBJ1-1	TRBD1	TGTGCCAGCAGTTTTCGTCGACAGGGGAAGGAGAACACTGAAGCTTTCTTT	CASSFRRQGKENTEAFF
TRBV5-1	TRBJ1-1	TRBD1	TGCGCCAGCAGCTCGGGGACAGTTGAAGCTTTCTTT	CASSSGTVEAFF
TRBV6-1	TRBJ1-1	TRBD1	TGTGCCAGCAGGGGACAGAACATTCGGGGCACTGAAGCTTTCTTT	CASRGQNIRGTEAFF
TRBV4-3	TRBJ2-3	.	TGCGCCAGCAGCCAAGATCAGAGGGATACGCAGTATTTT	CASSQDQRDTQYF
TRBV5-1	TRBJ2-7	.	TGCGCCAGCAGCCTAGAAGGCGGACAGTCCCCCTACGAGCAGTACTTC	CASSLEGGQSPYEQYF
TRBV30	TRBJ2-7	.	TGTGCCTGGAGTGTAGGGGCAGGGGGGGACGAGCAGTACTTC	CAWSVGAGGDEQYF
TRBV27	TRBJ2-1	TRBD2	TGTGCCAGCAGTTCCGCGGGAGGTGGGAGCAATGAGCAGTTCTTC	CASSSAGGGSNEQFF
TRBV27	TRBJ2-7	TRBD2	TGTGCCAGCAGTCTTAGCGGGAGAGCCTACGAGCAGTACTTC	CASSLSGRAYEQYF
TRBV29-1	TRBJ1-1	.	TGCAGCGTGCAGGCTTGGAACACTGAAGCTTTCTTT	CSVQAWNTEAFF
TRBV10-2	TRBJ2-1	TRBD1	TGCGCCAGCAGTGAGTCGGGGGTACAGGGGTACAATGAGCAGTTCTTC	CASSESGVQGYNEQFF
TRBV10-3	TRBJ1-1	.	TGTGCCACGGGCGTCGGGGCAGCCAACACTGAAGCTTTCTTT	CATGVGAANTEAFF
TRBV4-1	TRBJ2-7	TRBD1	TGCGCCAGCAGCCTCAGGACAGGGGGCTCCTACGAGCAGTACTTC	CASSLRTGGSYEQYF
TRBV27	TRBJ1-1	.	TGTGCCAGCAGTCCCCTCAATCTCGCTGAAGCTTTCTTT	CASSPLNLAEAFF
TRBV27	TRBJ1-5	.	TGTGCCAGCAGTTTCACACCCTCTAGCAATCAGCCCCAGCATTTT	CASSFTPSSNQPQHF
TRBV5-6	TRBJ1-1	.	TGTGCCAGCAGCTTGGGGCAGGCAAACACTGAAGCTTTCTTT	CASSLGQANTEAFF
TRBV7-9	TRBJ2-7	.	TGTGCCAGCAGCTTAGCAGGGCGCGAGCAGTACTTC	CASSLAGREQYF
TRBV7-8	TRBJ2-7	.	TGTGCCAGCAGCTTGCTAGCGTCAAGCTCCTACGAGCAGTACTTC	CASSLLASSSYEQYF
TRBV11-2	TRBJ2-1	.	TGTGCCAGCAGCTTAGACCCGGGGGACATTGGGGGCACCTACAATGAGCAGTTCTTC	CASSLDPGDIGGTYNEQFF
TRBV7-9	TRBJ1-2	.	TGTGCCAGCAGCTTAGTGGGAACCTATGGCTACACCTTC	CASSLVGTYGYTF